These T cell receptor beta chains were read from a single sample in a study of blood T cell repertoires in COVID-19. Method: immunoSEQ multiplex PCR; TCRdb's copy keeps in-frame clones and lacks some. The table lists more than 110,000 clones, just over 85% of them singletons. The specimen sequenced was PBMCs or T cells enriched from blood (not recorded which). These receptors were collected from a man in his fifties who had recovered from COVID-19. CDR3s include the opening cysteine and the closing phenylalanine or tryptophan. A D gene is named only where the DNA matches it firmly. Size values are once, few and many counts, or a class for expanded clones, and some rows have none.

d_call: -; j_call: TRBJ2-3; v_call: TRBV7-3; clone_size: -; cdr3_nt: TGTGCCAGCAGCTTAAGGACACTTAGCACAGATACGCAGTATTTT; cdr3_aa: CASSLRTLSTDTQYF
d_call: -; j_call: TRBJ1-2; v_call: TRBV10-3; clone_size: -; cdr3_nt: TGTGCCATCAGTATGGGTCCCACTGGGGGGGCTAACTATGGCTACACCTTC; cdr3_aa: CAISMGPTGGANYGYTF
d_call: TRBD2; j_call: TRBJ2-3; v_call: TRBV3-1/TRBV3-2; clone_size: -; cdr3_nt: TGTGCCAGCAGCCGGGGAGGGGCTGGAGATACGCAGTATTTT; cdr3_aa: CASSRGGAGDTQYF
d_call: -; j_call: TRBJ2-1; v_call: TRBV18; clone_size: -; cdr3_nt: TGTGCCAGCTCACCACCTTTAGGCGGGAACAATGAGCAGTTCTTC; cdr3_aa: CASSPPLGGNNEQFF
d_call: TRBD1; j_call: TRBJ1-1; v_call: TRBV2; clone_size: -; cdr3_nt: TGTGCCAGCAGTATAACCGGGACAGGGGACACTGAAGCTTTCTTT; cdr3_aa: CASSITGTGDTEAFF
d_call: TRBD1; j_call: TRBJ1-2; v_call: TRBV20-1; clone_size: -; cdr3_nt: TGCAGTGCTAGTGATGCCCGGACAGGGGGCAATGGCTACACCTTC; cdr3_aa: CSASDARTGGNGYTF
d_call: -; j_call: TRBJ2-7; v_call: TRBV3-1/TRBV3-2; clone_size: -; cdr3_nt: TGTGCCAGCAGCCATCTGGCTGGCTACGAGCAGTACTTC; cdr3_aa: CASSHLAGYEQYF
d_call: -; j_call: TRBJ2-2; v_call: TRBV20-1; clone_size: -; cdr3_nt: TGCAGTGCTAGTATGCGCACCGGGGAGCTGTTTTTT; cdr3_aa: CSASMRTGELFF
d_call: -; j_call: TRBJ1-2; v_call: TRBV27; clone_size: -; cdr3_nt: TGTGCCAGCAAACGACTCCCGGGGGATGGCTACACCTTC; cdr3_aa: CASKRLPGDGYTF
d_call: -; j_call: TRBJ2-2; v_call: TRBV24-1; clone_size: -; cdr3_nt: TGTGCCACCAGAAAGGACAGCCCCAACACCGGGGAGCTGTTTTTT; cdr3_aa: CATRKDSPNTGELFF
d_call: -; j_call: TRBJ1-1; v_call: TRBV28; clone_size: -; cdr3_nt: TGTGCCAGCAGCGGGGTTGGTACTGAAGCTTTCTTT; cdr3_aa: CASSGVGTEAFF
d_call: TRBD1; j_call: TRBJ2-5; v_call: TRBV9; clone_size: -; cdr3_nt: TGTGCCAGCAGCGTAGGATGGTCAGGGGGCCAAGAGACCCAGTACTTC; cdr3_aa: CASSVGWSGGQETQYF
d_call: TRBD2; j_call: TRBJ2-1; v_call: TRBV2; clone_size: -; cdr3_nt: TGTGCCAGCAGTCAAGGTAGCGGGAGAAATGAGCAGTTCTTC; cdr3_aa: CASSQGSGRNEQFF
d_call: TRBD1; j_call: TRBJ1-2; v_call: TRBV14; clone_size: -; cdr3_nt: TGTGCCAGCAGCCCGGACAGGGTCGGTGATGGCTACACCTTC; cdr3_aa: CASSPDRVGDGYTF
d_call: TRBD2; j_call: TRBJ2-1; v_call: TRBV5-1; clone_size: -; cdr3_nt: TGCGCCAGCAGCTTTTTTCCCGCAGCGGGGGCCTACAATGAGCAGTTCTTC; cdr3_aa: CASSFFPAAGAYNEQFF
d_call: -; j_call: TRBJ1-5; v_call: TRBV4-1; clone_size: once; cdr3_nt: TGCGCCAGCAGCCAAGTGGTCGGACAGAGCAATCAGCCCCAGCATTTT; cdr3_aa: CASSQVVGQSNQPQHF
d_call: -; j_call: TRBJ1-1; v_call: TRBV7-9; clone_size: -; cdr3_nt: TGTGCCAGCAGCTTTGGGAGGGAAGCTTTCTTT; cdr3_aa: CASSFGREAFF
d_call: TRBD1; j_call: TRBJ2-1; v_call: TRBV6-2/TRBV6-3; clone_size: -; cdr3_nt: TGTGCCAGCAGTTCCCAGGGGGATGAGCAGTTCTTC; cdr3_aa: CASSSQGDEQFF
d_call: -; j_call: TRBJ2-3; v_call: TRBV3-1/TRBV3-2; clone_size: -; cdr3_nt: TGTGCCAGCAGCCGGGGCAGGGGCGAATCAGATACGCAGTATTTT; cdr3_aa: CASSRGRGESDTQYF
d_call: TRBD2; j_call: TRBJ2-5; v_call: TRBV7-9; clone_size: -; cdr3_nt: TGTGCCAGCACCTGGGCTAGCGGAGAGACCCAGTACTTC; cdr3_aa: CASTWASGETQYF
d_call: TRBD2; j_call: TRBJ2-1; v_call: TRBV9; clone_size: once; cdr3_nt: TGTGCCAGCAGCCCTAATTTACTAGCGGGACAATACAATGAGCAGTTCTTC; cdr3_aa: CASSPNLLAGQYNEQFF
d_call: -; j_call: TRBJ2-3; v_call: TRBV4-2; clone_size: -; cdr3_nt: TGTGCCAGCAGCCAAGTAAGGACTAGCACAGATACGCAGTATTTT; cdr3_aa: CASSQVRTSTDTQYF
d_call: -; j_call: TRBJ1-1; v_call: TRBV19; clone_size: once; cdr3_nt: TGTGCCAGTAGTATCCAGGGTAACACTGAAGCTTTCTTT; cdr3_aa: CASSIQGNTEAFF
d_call: TRBD2; j_call: TRBJ2-1; v_call: TRBV2; clone_size: few; cdr3_nt: TGTGCCAGCAGACACCGGGACTATAATACCTACAATGAGCAGTTCTTC; cdr3_aa: CASRHRDYNTYNEQFF
d_call: -; j_call: TRBJ1-2; v_call: TRBV7-2; clone_size: -; cdr3_nt: TGTGCCAGCAGCTCCCCGACAGGCTATGGCTACACCTTC; cdr3_aa: CASSSPTGYGYTF